This TCR beta chain was recorded in a study of shared clonotypes between healthy human individuals. In the study overall: Per donor, three plates held CD4 naive cells, three held CD4 memory, two held CD8 naive and one held CD8 memory. Overall study findings and caveats: Relative to clonotypes present in all four donors, those not shared had lower generation probabilities. Rarefaction exposed incomplete sorted-subset sequencing despite large depth. Richness estimates generally favored naive over memory subsets.

V dropped 6 bases and J dropped 3; count of bases not matched to a gene: 8. CDR1 is MNHEY and CDR2 is SMNVEV in the germline V gene (reference sequence). This CDR3 spans 15 amino acids. Naive CD8 cells comprised CD45RO-negative, CCR7-positively selected cells, excluding terminally differentiated effector memory CD45RA+ cells. Clones were sequenced by immunoSEQ multiplex PCR, and TCRdb holds only the in-frame ones, with some missing. The sample lists hundreds of thousands of clones; roughly 96% were seen once. Points on this clone: The antigen is unknown.

This chain links TRBV27 with TRBJ2-7; 10 nucleotides match TRBD1. This clonotype was sampled from a woman under 40 in good health. Material for sequencing was naive CD8+ T cells sorted from blood. The CDR3 DNA sequence: TGTGCCAGCAGCCACAGTGGGACAGGGGTCTACGAGCAGTACTTC. It specifies CASSHSGTGVYEQYF.